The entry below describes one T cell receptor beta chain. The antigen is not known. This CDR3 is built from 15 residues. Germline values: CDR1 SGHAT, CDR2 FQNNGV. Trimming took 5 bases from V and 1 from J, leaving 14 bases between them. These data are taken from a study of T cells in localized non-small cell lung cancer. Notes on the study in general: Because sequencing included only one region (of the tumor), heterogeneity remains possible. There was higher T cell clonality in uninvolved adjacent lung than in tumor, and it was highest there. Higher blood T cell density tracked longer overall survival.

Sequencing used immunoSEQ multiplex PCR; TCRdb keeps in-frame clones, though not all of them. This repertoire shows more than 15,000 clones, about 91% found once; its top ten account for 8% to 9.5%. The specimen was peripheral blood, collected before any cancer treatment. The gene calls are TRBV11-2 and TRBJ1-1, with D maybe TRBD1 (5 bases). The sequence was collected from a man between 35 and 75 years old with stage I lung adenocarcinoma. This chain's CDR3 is CASSPRQGPNTEAFF. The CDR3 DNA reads TGTGCCAGCAGCCCGCGGCAGGGACCGAACACTGAAGCTTTCTTT.